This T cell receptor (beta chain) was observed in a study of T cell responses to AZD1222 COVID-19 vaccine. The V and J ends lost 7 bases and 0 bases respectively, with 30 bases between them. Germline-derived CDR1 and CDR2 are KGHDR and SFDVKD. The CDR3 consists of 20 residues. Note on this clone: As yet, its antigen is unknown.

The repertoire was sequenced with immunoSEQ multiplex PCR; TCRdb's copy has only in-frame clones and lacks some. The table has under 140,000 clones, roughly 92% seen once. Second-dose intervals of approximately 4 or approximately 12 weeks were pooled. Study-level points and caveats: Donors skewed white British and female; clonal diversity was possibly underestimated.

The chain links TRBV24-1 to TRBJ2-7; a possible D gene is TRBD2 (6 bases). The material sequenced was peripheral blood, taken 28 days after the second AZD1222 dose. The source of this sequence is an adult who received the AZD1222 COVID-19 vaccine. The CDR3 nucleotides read TGTGCCACCAGCCTAGCCCTGGGGGGACTGCCCTCAGATAGCTCCTACGAGCAGTACTTC. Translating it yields CATSLALGGLPSDSSYEQYF.